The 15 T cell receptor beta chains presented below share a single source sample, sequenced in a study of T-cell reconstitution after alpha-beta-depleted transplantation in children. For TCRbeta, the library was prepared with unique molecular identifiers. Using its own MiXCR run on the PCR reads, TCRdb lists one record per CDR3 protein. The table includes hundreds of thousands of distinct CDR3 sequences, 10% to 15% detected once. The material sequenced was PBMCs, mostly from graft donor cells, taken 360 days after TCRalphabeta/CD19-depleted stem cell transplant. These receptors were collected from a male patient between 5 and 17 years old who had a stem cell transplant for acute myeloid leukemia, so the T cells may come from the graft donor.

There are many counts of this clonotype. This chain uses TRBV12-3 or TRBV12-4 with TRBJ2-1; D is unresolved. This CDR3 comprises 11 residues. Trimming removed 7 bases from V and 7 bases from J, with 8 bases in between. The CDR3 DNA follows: TGTGCCAGCAATATATTGAATGAGCAGTTCTTC. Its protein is CASNILNEQFF.

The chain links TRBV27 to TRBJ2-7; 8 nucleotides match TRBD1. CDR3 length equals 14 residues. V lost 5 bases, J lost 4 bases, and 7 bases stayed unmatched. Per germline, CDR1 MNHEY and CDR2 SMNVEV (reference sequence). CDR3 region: CASSPWTGPYEQYF. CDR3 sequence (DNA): TGTGCCAGCAGTCCCTGGACAGGGCCATACGAGCAGTACTTC.

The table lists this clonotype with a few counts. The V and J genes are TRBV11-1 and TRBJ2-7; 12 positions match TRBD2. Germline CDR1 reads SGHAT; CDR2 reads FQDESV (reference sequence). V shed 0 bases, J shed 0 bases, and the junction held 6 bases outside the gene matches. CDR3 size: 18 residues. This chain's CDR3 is CASSLARLAGGSSYEQYF. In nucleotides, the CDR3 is TGTGCCAGCAGCTTAGCTAGGCTAGCGGGAGGGAGCTCCTACGAGCAGTACTTC.

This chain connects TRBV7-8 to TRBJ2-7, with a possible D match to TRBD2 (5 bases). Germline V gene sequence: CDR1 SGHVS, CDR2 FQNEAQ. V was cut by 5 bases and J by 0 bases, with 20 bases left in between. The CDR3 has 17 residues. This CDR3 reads CASSNDPRGWISYEQYF. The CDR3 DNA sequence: TGTGCCAGCAGCAACGACCCTAGAGGGTGGATCTCCTACGAGCAGTACTTC.

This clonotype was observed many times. Here the CDR3 reads CSARVMWAGDGYIQYF. The CDR3 DNA follows: TGCAGTGCTAGAGTCATGTGGGCGGGAGATGGATACATTCAGTACTTC. The chain recombines TRBV20-1 with TRBJ2-4, with 7 nucleotides matching TRBD2. The germline V gene encodes CDR1 DFQATT and CDR2 SNEGSKA (reference sequence). The CDR3 is 16 residues long. V lost 1 base to trimming and J lost 8 bases; unmatched junction nucleotides: 14.

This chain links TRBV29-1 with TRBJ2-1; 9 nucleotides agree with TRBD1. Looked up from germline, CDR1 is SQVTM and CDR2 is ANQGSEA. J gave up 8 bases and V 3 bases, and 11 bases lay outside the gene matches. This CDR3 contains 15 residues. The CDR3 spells CSVDLWGQGKDEQFF. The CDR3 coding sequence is TGCAGCGTTGATTTATGGGGACAGGGAAAAGATGAGCAGTTCTTC.

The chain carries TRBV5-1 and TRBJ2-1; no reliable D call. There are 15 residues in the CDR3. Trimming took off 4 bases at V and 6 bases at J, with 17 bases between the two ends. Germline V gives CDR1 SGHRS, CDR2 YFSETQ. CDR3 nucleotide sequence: TGCGCCAGCAGCCCCCCTCGGACCCAACTCAATGAGCAGTTCTTC. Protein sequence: CASSPPRTQLNEQFF. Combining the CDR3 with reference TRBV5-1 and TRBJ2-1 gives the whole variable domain KAGVTQTPRYLIKTRGQQVTLSCSPISGHRSVSWYQQTPGQGLQFLFEYFSETQRNKGNFPGRFSGRQFSNSRSEMNVSTLELGDSALYLCASSPPRTQLNEQFFGPGTRLTVL.

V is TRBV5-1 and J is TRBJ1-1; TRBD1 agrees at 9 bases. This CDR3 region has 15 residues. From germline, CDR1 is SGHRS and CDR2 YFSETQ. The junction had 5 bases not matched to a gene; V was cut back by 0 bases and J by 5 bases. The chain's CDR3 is CASSLAGTGRTEAFF. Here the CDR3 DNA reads TGCGCCAGCAGCTTGGCAGGGACAGGGAGAACTGAAGCTTTCTTT.

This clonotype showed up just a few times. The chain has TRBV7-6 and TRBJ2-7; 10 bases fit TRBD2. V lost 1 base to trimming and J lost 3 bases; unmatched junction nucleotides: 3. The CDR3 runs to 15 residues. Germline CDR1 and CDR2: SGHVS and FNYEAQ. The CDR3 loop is CASSLGTSGHYEQYF. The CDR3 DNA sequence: TGTGCCAGCAGCTTAGGGACTAGCGGCCACTACGAGCAGTACTTC. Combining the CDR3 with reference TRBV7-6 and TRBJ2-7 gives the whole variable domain GAGVSQSPRYKVTKRGQDVALRCDPISGHVSLYWYRQALGQGPEFLTYFNYEAQQDKSGLPNDRFSAERPEGSISTLTIQRTEQRDSAMYRCASSLGTSGHYEQYFGPGTRLTVT.

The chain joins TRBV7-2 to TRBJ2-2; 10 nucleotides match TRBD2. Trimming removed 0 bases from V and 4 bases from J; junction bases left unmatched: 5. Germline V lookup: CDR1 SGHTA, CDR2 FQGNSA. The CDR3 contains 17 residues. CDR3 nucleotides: TGTGCCAGCAGCTTAGCGCAGGCTAGCGGGGGCACCGGGGAGCTGTTTTTT. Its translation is CASSLAQASGGTGELFF.

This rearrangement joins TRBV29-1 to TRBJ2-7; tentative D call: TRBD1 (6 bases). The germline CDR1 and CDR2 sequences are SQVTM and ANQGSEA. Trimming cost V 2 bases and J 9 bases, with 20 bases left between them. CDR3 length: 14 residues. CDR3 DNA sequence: TGCAGCGTTGAAAATAGGGGGAGTTTAGACAGGCAGTACTTC. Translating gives CSVENRGSLDRQYF.

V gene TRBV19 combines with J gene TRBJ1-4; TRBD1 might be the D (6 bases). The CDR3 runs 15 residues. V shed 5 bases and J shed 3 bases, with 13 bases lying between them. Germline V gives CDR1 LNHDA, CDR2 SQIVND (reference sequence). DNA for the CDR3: TGTGCCAGTAGTTCAGGACAGTCCGCTAATGAAAAACTGTTTTTT. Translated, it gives CASSSGQSANEKLFF.

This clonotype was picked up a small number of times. The CDR3 here is CASSLASSRNEQFF. In nucleotides, the CDR3 is TGTGCCAGCAGCTTAGCTTCGTCCCGGAATGAGCAGTTCTTC. The gene calls are TRBV7-6 and TRBJ2-1; D remains ambiguous. Trimming cost V 0 bases and J 7 bases, with 10 bases left between them. The CDR3 consists of 14 residues. CDR1 and CDR2 from the germline V gene are SGHVS and FNYEAQ.

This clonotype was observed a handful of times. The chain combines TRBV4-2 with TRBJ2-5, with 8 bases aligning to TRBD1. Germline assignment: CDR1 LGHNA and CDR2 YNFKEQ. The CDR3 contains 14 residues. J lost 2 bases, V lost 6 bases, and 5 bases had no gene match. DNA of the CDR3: TGTGCCAGCAGTCGGACAGGGTTTCAAGAGACCCAGTACTTC. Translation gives CASSRTGFQETQYF.

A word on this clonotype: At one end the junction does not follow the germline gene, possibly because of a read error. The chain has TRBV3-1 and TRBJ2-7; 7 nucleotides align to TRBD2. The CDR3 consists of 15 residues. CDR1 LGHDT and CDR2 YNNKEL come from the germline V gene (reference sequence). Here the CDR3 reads CATSHYPEAGVEQYF. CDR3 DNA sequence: TGTGCCACCAGCCATTACCCGGAGGCGGGGGTCGAGCAGTACTTC.